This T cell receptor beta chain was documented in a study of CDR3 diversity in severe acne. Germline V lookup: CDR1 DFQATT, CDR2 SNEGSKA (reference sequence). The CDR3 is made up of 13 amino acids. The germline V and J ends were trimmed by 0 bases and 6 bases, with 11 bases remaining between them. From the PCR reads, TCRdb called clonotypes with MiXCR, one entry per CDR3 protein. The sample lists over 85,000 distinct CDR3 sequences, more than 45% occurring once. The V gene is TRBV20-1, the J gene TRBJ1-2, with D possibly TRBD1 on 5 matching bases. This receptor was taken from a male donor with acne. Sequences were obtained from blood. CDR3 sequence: CSARERGNNGYTF. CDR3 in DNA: TGCAGTGCTAGAGAAAGGGGAAACAATGGCTACACCTTC.